These 10 T cell receptor beta chains were sequenced from one sample in a study of T cell responses to AZD1222 COVID-19 vaccine (dated by TCRdb to the early 2020s). The library relied on the immunoSEQ multiplex PCR assay. Here the immuneACCESS table is served through TCRdb, limited to in-frame sequences with V and J called. Missing clones are a known gap in these copies; in checked studies unresolved V genes cover under half, and the rest lacks a known reason. The table for this sample lists 150,000 or so clones; 85% to 90% of them were counted only once. The ten biggest clones cover 5.5% of the sample. What the time point label conveys for this sample: baseline before first vaccination. The sample's treatment or condition label is to be understood as: meningococcal conjugate vaccine given as trial control. The specimen comprised peripheral blood, sampled on day 0 of MenACWY control vaccination. Receptors originate from an adult in good health.

The chain links TRBV6-4 to TRBJ1-5; a weak D match, TRBD1 (6 bases). The length of the CDR3 is 16 residues. Trimming left V 5 bases short and J 4 bases short, with 18 bases between. Germline CDR1 MRHNA, CDR2 SNTAGT. The CDR3 region is CASSNLRQEANQPQHF. In DNA, the CDR3 is TGTGCCAGCAGTAATTTACGACAGGAGGCTAATCAGCCCCAGCATTTT.

The chain couples TRBV6-5 to TRBJ1-3, with D possibly matching TRBD1 (5 bases). CDR3 length: 15 residues. Germline V gene data show CDR1 as MNHEY and CDR2 as SVGAGI. The V end was cut by 0 bases, the J end by 6 bases, with 12 bases between. The CDR3 here is CASSYSSGLTNTIYF. DNA for the CDR3: TGTGCCAGCAGTTACTCGTCGGGGCTGACAAACACCATATATTTT.

The chain uses TRBV5-1 and TRBJ1-5; 7 positions match TRBD1. V shed 5 bases and J 2 bases; nucleotides not matched to a gene: 4. Germline V lookup: CDR1 SGHRS, CDR2 YFSETQ. The CDR3 length is 14 residues. The CDR3 protein is CASRDDRGNQPQHF. The CDR3 region has the DNA TGCGCCAGCAGGGATGACAGGGGCAATCAGCCCCAGCATTTT.

This rearrangement joins TRBV4-1 to TRBJ2-6; tentatively, D is TRBD1 (5 bases). The V end lost 0 bases, the J end lost 0 bases, and 12 bases lay between the germline ends. The CDR3 length is 18 residues. Germline values: CDR1 MGHRA, CDR2 YSYEKL. The DNA of the CDR3 is TGCGCCAGCAGCCAAGAGGGGCAGTCTTCCTCTGGGGCCAACGTCCTGACTTTC. Amino acid sequence: CASSQEGQSSSGANVLTF.

The chain has TRBV2 and TRBJ1-1, with D uncertain. Germline V gene data show CDR1 as SNHLY and CDR2 as FYNNEI. V was cut by 7 bases and J by 1 base, with 10 bases left in between. This CDR3 has 13 residues. CDR3 sequence reads: CASMRNRNTEAFF. For the CDR3, the DNA is TGTGCCAGCATGAGGAATAGGAACACTGAAGCTTTCTTT.

This rearrangement joins TRBV19 to TRBJ2-5, with D maybe TRBD1 (5 bases). Trimming shortened V by 1 base and J by 4 bases, and 10 bases separated the two germline ends. The V gene's germline CDR1 is LNHDA and CDR2 SQIVND (reference sequence). The CDR3 consists of 14 residues. The chain's CDR3 is CASSIGSQGETQYF. In nucleotides, the CDR3 is TGTGCCAGTAGTATAGGCAGCCAGGGAGAGACCCAGTACTTC.

V usage is TRBV19 and J usage is TRBJ1-2; 10 nucleotides align to TRBD1. The CDR3 extends over 14 amino acids. CDR1 and CDR2 (germline): LNHDA, SQIVND (reference sequence). The V and J ends lost 4 bases and 7 bases, in that order; junction bases with no gene match: 6. The CDR3 nucleotides read TGTGCCAGTAGTAGGGGACAGGGGCGGAGTGGCTACACCTTC. Residues: CASSRGQGRSGYTF.

The chain joins TRBV7-8 to TRBJ1-2; 9 bases match TRBD1. Germline V gives CDR1 SGHVS, CDR2 FQNEAQ. The trim removed 10 bases at V and 4 bases at J, leaving 19 bases unmatched. This CDR3 has 17 amino acids. CDR3: CATAGGSRTGESYGYTF. DNA for the CDR3: TGTGCCACCGCGGGGGGATCGCGGACAGGGGAAAGCTATGGCTACACCTTC.

The chain links TRBV2 to TRBJ1-1, with D unresolved. Germline V CDR1 and CDR2: SNHLY, FYNNEI. The ends were cut back, 2 bases at V and 6 bases at J, with 13 bases in the middle. The CDR3 totals 14 residues. CDR3 residues: CASSETQVEAEAFF. The CDR3 nucleotides read TGTGCCAGCAGTGAAACGCAGGTAGAGGCTGAAGCTTTCTTT. Complete variable domain (other parts from reference TRBV2 and TRBJ1-1): EPEVTQTPSHQVTQMGQEVILRCVPISNHLYFYWYRQILGQKVEFLVSFYNNEISEKSEIFDDQFSVERPDGSNFTLKIRSTKLEDSAMYFCASSETQVEAEAFFGQGTRLTVV.

This chain connects TRBV21-1 to TRBJ1-5. TRBV21-1 corresponds to a pseudogene. The CDR3 runs 15 residues. CDR3 coding DNA: TGTGCCAGCAGCAAAGGAAATTTTGGAAATCAGCCCCAGCATTTT. Its translation is CASSKGNFGNQPQHF.